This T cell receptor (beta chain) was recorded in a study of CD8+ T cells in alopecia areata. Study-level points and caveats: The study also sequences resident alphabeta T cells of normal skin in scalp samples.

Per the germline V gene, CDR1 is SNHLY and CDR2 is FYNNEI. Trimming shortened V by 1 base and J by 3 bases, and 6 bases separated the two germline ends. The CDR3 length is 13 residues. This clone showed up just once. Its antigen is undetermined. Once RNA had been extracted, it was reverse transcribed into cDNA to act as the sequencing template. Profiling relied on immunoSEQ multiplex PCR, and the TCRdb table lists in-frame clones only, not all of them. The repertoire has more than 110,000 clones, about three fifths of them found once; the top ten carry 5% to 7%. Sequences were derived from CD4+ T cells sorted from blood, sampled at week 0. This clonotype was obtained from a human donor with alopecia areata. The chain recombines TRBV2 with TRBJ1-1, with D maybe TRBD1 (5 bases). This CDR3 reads CASSEGGYTEAFF. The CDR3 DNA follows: TGTGCCAGCAGTGAAGGGGGGTACACTGAAGCTTTCTTT.